This T cell receptor (beta chain) derives from a study of yellow fever vaccine responses in identical twins. Study-level points and caveats: Twins' vaccine T cell response reportedly seemed partly convergent, partly personalized.

As concerns this clonotype: What it binds is unknown.

The CDR3 is made up of 17 amino acids. CDR1 ENHRY and CDR2 SYGVKD come from the germline V gene. V lost 4 bases, J lost 0 bases, and 9 bases stayed unmatched. MiXCR, applied by TCRdb to the RT-PCR reads, yields one record per CDR3 protein. The repertoire holds roughly 23,000 distinct CDR3 sequences, with around 74% as singletons. This TCR was recovered from a woman aged 18-30 years who received the yellow fever vaccine. The V call is TRBV10-3, the J call TRBJ2-5; 9 nucleotides align to TRBD2. The sample here was T cells from blood (PBMCs), unsorted or a sorted subset (not recorded which), taken before or after yellow fever vaccination (not recorded which). CDR3 coding DNA: TGTGCCATCAGTGCTGGGGCGACTAGCGGAAACCAAGAGACCCAGTACTTC. Amino acid sequence: CAISAGATSGNQETQYF.